Presented here are 8 T cell receptor beta chains from one specimen sequenced in a study of early T cells in non-severe SARS-CoV-2 infection. TCRdb ran MiXCR on the 5' RACE reads and lists one entry per CDR3 protein. This table holds fewer than 85,000 distinct CDR3 sequences, approximately 11% found once. Source: whole blood, taken at baseline. The receptors stem from an adult who was a healthcare worker with PCR-confirmed SARS-CoV-2 infection or an uninfected control (not recorded which).

This clonotype was picked up many times. CDR3 DNA: TGTGCCAGTAGTCCACCGGGACTCCGCACAGATACGCAGTATTTT. As protein: CASSPPGLRTDTQYF. The chain carries TRBV19 and TRBJ2-3; tentative D call: TRBD2 (6 bases). Trimming took 5 bases from V and 1 from J, leaving 13 bases between them. This CDR3 has 15 residues. Germline V gene data show CDR1 as LNHDA and CDR2 as SQIVND (reference sequence).

This clonotype was detected a few times. This chain uses TRBV28 with TRBJ2-3, with a tentative D call TRBD1 (5 bases). This CDR3 contains 15 residues. Germline CDR1 is MDHEN and CDR2 is SYDVKM. Trimming left V 3 bases short and J 2 bases short, with 12 bases between. In nucleotides, the CDR3 is TGTGCCAGCAGTTTTGAAGGGGCCAACACAGATACGCAGTATTTT. Protein product: CASSFEGANTDTQYF.

This clonotype appeared many times. CDR3 in DNA: TGTGCCAGCACCACGGAAGACAGGGGGAAAGAGGGCTACACCTTC. Amino acid sequence: CASTTEDRGKEGYTF. The chain recombines TRBV6-5 with TRBJ1-2, with 9 bases matching TRBD1. The V gene end was trimmed by 7 bases and the J gene end by 8 bases; junction bases not matched to a gene: 14. Germline CDR1 reads MNHEY; CDR2 reads SVGAGI. CDR3 length: 15 amino acids.

This clonotype was recorded only once. The chain uses TRBV25-1 and TRBJ2-2, with D possibly being TRBD1 (5 bases). In germline, CDR1 is MGHDK, CDR2 SYGVNS. The CDR3 totals 15 residues. Trimming stripped 3 bases from V and 3 bases from J, with 11 bases between. Here the CDR3 DNA reads TGTGCCAGCAGTGACCTGGACATGGACACCGGGGAGCTGTTTTTT. Protein: CASSDLDMDTGELFF.

J is TRBJ2-1 and V is TRBV9; D gene unclear. The CDR3 spans 12 residues. Germline-derived CDR1 and CDR2 are SGDLS and YYNGEE. Trimming took 3 bases from V and 9 from J, leaving 10 bases between them. The CDR3 sequence: CASSDLGFEQFF. The CDR3 nucleotides are TGTGCCAGCAGCGACCTGGGTTTTGAGCAGTTCTTC.

The CDR3 DNA sequence: TGTGCCAGCAGCTTAGAGGAGGGGCGATACACAGATACGCAGTATTTT. This translates into CASSLEEGRYTDTQYF. V usage is TRBV11-1 and J usage is TRBJ2-3; TRBD2 might be the D (6 bases). CDR1 SGHAT and CDR2 FQDESV come from the germline V gene (reference sequence). Trimming pared 1 base from V and 2 bases from J, leaving 13 bases between. The CDR3 spans 16 residues.

This clonotype occurred once. This chain connects TRBV7-2 to TRBJ2-4; D not resolved. Germline V gene data show CDR1 as SGHTA and CDR2 as FQGNSA. The CDR3 is 11 amino acids. V dropped 1 base and J dropped 8 bases, with 3 bases sitting between them. The CDR3 loop reads CASSLGDIQYF. The DNA for the CDR3 is TGTGCCAGCAGCTTAGGAGACATTCAGTACTTC.

The chain links TRBV5-4 to TRBJ1-6, with D perhaps TRBD1 (6 bases). Trimming shortened V by 3 bases and J by 5 bases, and 15 bases separated the two germline ends. CDR1 is SGHNT, CDR2 YYREEE, per germline (reference sequence). CDR3 size: 16 residues. The CDR3 DNA sequence: TGTGCCAGCAGCTGGGGGCGTCAGGGGAATAATTCACCCCTCCACTTT. It translates to CASSWGRQGNNSPLHF.